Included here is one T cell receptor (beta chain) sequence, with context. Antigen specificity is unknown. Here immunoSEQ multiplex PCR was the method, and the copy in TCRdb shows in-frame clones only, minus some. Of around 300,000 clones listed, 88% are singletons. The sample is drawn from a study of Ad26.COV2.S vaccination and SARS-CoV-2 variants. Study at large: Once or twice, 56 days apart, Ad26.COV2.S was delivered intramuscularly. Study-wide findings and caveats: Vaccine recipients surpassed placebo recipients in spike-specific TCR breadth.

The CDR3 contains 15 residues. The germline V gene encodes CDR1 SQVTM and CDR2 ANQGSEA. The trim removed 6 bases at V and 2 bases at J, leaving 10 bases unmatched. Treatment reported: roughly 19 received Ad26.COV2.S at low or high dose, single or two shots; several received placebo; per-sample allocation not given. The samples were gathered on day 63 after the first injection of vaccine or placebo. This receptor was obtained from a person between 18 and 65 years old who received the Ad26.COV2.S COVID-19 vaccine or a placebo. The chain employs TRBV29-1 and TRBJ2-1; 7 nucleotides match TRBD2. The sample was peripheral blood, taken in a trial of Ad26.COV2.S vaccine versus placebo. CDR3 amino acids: CSVEPGLPPYNEQFF. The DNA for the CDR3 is TGCAGCGTCGAGCCGGGACTACCCCCCTACAATGAGCAGTTCTTC.